The 11 T cell receptor beta chains reported below all come from one sample, sequenced in a study of CD8+ T cells in alopecia areata. In each case, RNA was isolated and then reverse transcribed into cDNA as the sequencing template. Method: immunoSEQ multiplex PCR; TCRdb's copy keeps in-frame clones and lacks some. The sample includes roughly 140,000 clones, less than 65% seen only once; the top ten take less than 40%. Sequencing input: CD8+ T cells sorted from blood. These receptors originate from a human donor in good health.

This sequence joins TRBV12-5 and TRBJ2-7; weak D call: TRBD2 (6 bases). Trimming took off 2 bases at V and 1 base at J, with 12 bases between the two ends. CDR1 is LGHNT and CDR2 is FRNRAP in the germline V gene. This CDR3 has 15 residues. The CDR3 region is CASGLPRGTSYEQYF. The CDR3 DNA reads as TGTGCTAGTGGTTTGCCTCGGGGGACGTCCTACGAGCAGTACTTC. Full variable domain (remainder filled in from reference TRBV12-5 and TRBJ2-7): DARVTQTPRHKVTEMGQEVTMRCQPILGHNTVFWYRQTMMQGLELLAYFRNRAPLDDSGMPKDRFSAEMPDATLATLKIQPSEPRDSAVYFCASGLPRGTSYEQYFGPGTRLTVT.

This clone has only a few counts. The chain is built from TRBV29-1 and TRBJ1-1; TRBD1 is a possible D gene (5 bases). This CDR3 comprises 15 residues. V was clipped by 7 bases and J by 5 bases, with 23 bases between them. Looked up from germline, CDR1 is SQVTM and CDR2 is ANQGSEA. The chain's CDR3 is CSAHPLEGHGTEAFF. In nucleotides, the CDR3 is TGCAGCGCGCACCCACTGGAGGGGCATGGGACTGAAGCTTTCTTT.

V usage is TRBV27 and J usage is TRBJ2-5; D unresolved. There are 12 residues in the CDR3. In germline, CDR1 is MNHEY, CDR2 SMNVEV (reference sequence). Trimming shortened V by 5 bases and J by 7 bases, and 11 bases separated the two germline ends. The CDR3 spells CASSPILGTQYF. CDR3 in DNA: TGTGCCAGCAGTCCTATACTTGGGACCCAGTACTTC.

This clone was seen more than once but under ten times. This rearrangement joins TRBV2 to TRBJ2-7; D unclear. The CDR3 spans 15 residues. Per the germline V gene, CDR1 is SNHLY and CDR2 is FYNNEI. Trimming pared 1 base from V and 4 bases from J, leaving 14 bases between. CDR3 DNA sequence: TGTGCCAGCAGTGAAGATGGTAGAAGAGGTTACGAGCAGTACTTC. It is translated as CASSEDGRRGYEQYF.

The rearrangement links TRBV19 to TRBJ1-5; D gene unclear. V lost 0 bases to trimming and J lost 1 base, with 4 bases between them. The CDR3 is made up of 14 amino acids. CDR1 is LNHDA and CDR2 is SQIVND in the germline V gene (reference sequence). DNA of the CDR3: TGTGCCAGTAGTATAGACAGGAGCAATCAGCCCCAGCATTTT. Translating gives CASSIDRSNQPQHF. The whole variable domain, filled in from reference TRBV19 and TRBJ1-5, reads DGGITQSPKYLFRKEGQNVTLSCEQNLNHDAMYWYRQDPGQGLRLIYYSQIVNDFQKGDIAEGYSVSREKKESFPLTVTSAQKNPTAFYLCASSIDRSNQPQHFGDGTRLSIL.

The sample holds one count of this clone. The J gene is TRBJ1-5, the V gene TRBV2; 7 bases are shared with TRBD1. Trimming cost V 5 bases and J 2 bases; bases outside gene matches: 12. The V gene's germline CDR1 is SNHLY and CDR2 FYNNEI. This CDR3 region has 17 residues. The CDR3 sequence: CASSRTSDRAGNQPQHF. The CDR3 DNA reads as TGTGCCAGCAGTAGAACCAGTGACAGGGCTGGCAATCAGCCCCAGCATTTT. Full variable domain (outside the CDR3, taken from reference TRBV2 and TRBJ1-5): EPEVTQTPSHQVTQMGQEVILRCVPISNHLYFYWYRQILGQKVEFLVSFYNNEISEKSEIFDDQFSVERPDGSNFTLKIRSTKLEDSAMYFCASSRTSDRAGNQPQHFGDGTRLSIL.

This rearrangement joins TRBV2 to TRBJ2-2, with TRBD2 matching 8 bases. The germline CDR1 and CDR2 sequences are SNHLY and FYNNEI. This CDR3 has 14 amino acids. V was pared by 6 bases and J by 7 bases, with 7 bases of the junction left unmatched. The CDR3: CASRERETLGELFF. Here the CDR3 DNA reads TGTGCCAGCAGGGAGCGGGAGACCCTCGGGGAGCTGTTTTTT.

This rearrangement joins TRBV27 to TRBJ2-3, with D unclear. Germline V lookup: CDR1 MNHEY, CDR2 SMNVEV (reference sequence). V was trimmed by 3 bases and J by 0 bases, leaving 13 bases between them. There are 16 residues in the CDR3. The CDR3 protein is CASSLIGGTSTDTQYF. The CDR3 DNA sequence: TGTGCCAGCAGTTTGATCGGCGGAACTAGCACAGATACGCAGTATTTT.

J is TRBJ1-1 and V is TRBV7-6; 9 positions agree with TRBD1. Germline V CDR1 and CDR2: SGHVS, FNYEAQ. The CDR3 is made up of 15 amino acids. Unmatched junction bases numbered 8, after V lost 4 bases and J lost 5 bases. CDR3: CASSSGQGLETEAFF. In DNA, the CDR3 is TGTGCCAGCAGCTCCGGACAGGGGCTAGAAACTGAAGCTTTCTTT.

The V and J genes are TRBV11-1 and TRBJ2-2; the D is unclear. The V gene's germline CDR1 is SGHAT and CDR2 FQDESV (reference sequence). V was trimmed by 3 bases and J by 3 bases, leaving 5 bases between them. The CDR3 is made up of 13 amino acids. The CDR3 DNA sequence: TGTGCCAGCAGCTTTGCGGACACCGGGGAGCTGTTTTTT. Its protein product is CASSFADTGELFF.

The rearrangement joins TRBV25-1 to TRBJ2-2, with 8 bases lining up with TRBD2. CDR1 MGHDK and CDR2 SYGVNS come from the germline V gene. Trimming took 0 bases from V and 0 from J; bases not matched to a gene: 6. This CDR3 has 18 residues. This CDR3 reads CASSEYPLAGTNTGELFF. CDR3 coding DNA: TGTGCCAGCAGTGAATATCCCCTAGCGGGTACGAACACCGGGGAGCTGTTTTTT.